These 19 T cell receptor beta chains were all obtained from the same sample, sequenced in a study of spatial heterogeneity in lung cancer. Which antigens these TCRs recognize remains unknown. Sample time point: sample taken at primary tumor resection. Each CDR3 protein is one row after TCRdb ran MiXCR on the 5' RACE reads. In the table there are 6,000 or so distinct CDR3 sequences, around 7.3% of which are singletons. Study results and limitations: Tumors with more nonsynonymous mutations had more expanded intratumoral alpha and beta TCRs.

The sequences come from lung tumor tissue, collected at surgery. The origin of the receptors is a female donor with early-stage non-small cell lung cancer.

By sample share, this clonotype is medium-sized. The chain uses TRBV3-1 and TRBJ2-7; either TRBD1 or TRBD2 may supply D (5 bases each). Germline V CDR1 and CDR2: LGHDT, YNNKEL (reference sequence). The CDR3 is 13 amino acids. V gave up 1 base and J gave up 9 bases, with 13 bases separating them. The CDR3 sequence is CASSQGTTRGQYF. Written as DNA, the CDR3 is TGTGCCAGCAGCCAAGGGACAACCCGGGGGCAGTACTTC.

This clonotype ranks as medium-sized. This chain uses TRBV7-9 with TRBJ2-6, with a tentative D call TRBD1 (6 bases). Germline loops: CDR1 SEHNR, CDR2 FQNEAQ (reference sequence). The germline V and J ends were trimmed by 6 bases and 1 base, with 10 bases remaining between them. This CDR3 has 15 residues. The CDR3 protein is CASSYRESGANVLTF. In nucleotides, the CDR3 is TGTGCCAGCAGTTACAGGGAATCTGGGGCCAACGTCCTGACTTTC.

In its sample, this clonotype ranks as medium-sized. The rearrangement links TRBV7-8 to TRBJ1-2; 8 bases agree with TRBD1. This CDR3 region has 14 residues. Germline V CDR1 and CDR2: SGHVS, FQNEAQ. V trimming: 1 base; J trimming: 8 bases; junction bases outside the gene matches: 6. Here the CDR3 reads CASSLDGQGQGYTF. The DNA of the CDR3 is TGTGCCAGCAGCTTAGATGGACAGGGTCAAGGCTACACCTTC.

At least ten counts were recorded for this clonotype. The gene calls are TRBV7-2 and TRBJ1-4; D is possibly TRBD1 (6 bases). The ends were cut back, 1 base at V and 7 bases at J, with 10 bases in the middle. CDR1 and CDR2 (germline): SGHTA, FQGNSA. CDR3 length: 14 amino acids. CDR3 in amino acids: CASSLGGGGEKLFF. For the CDR3, the DNA is TGTGCCAGCAGCTTAGGAGGGGGAGGTGAAAAACTGTTTTTT.

This clonotype is medium-sized by share. The rearrangement uses TRBV6-5 and TRBJ1-6; 9 bases align to TRBD1. After removal of 5 bases from V and 8 bases from J, the junction contained 10 bases not matched to a gene. The length of the CDR3 is 16 residues. Germline V CDR1 and CDR2: MNHEY, SVGAGI. CDR3 in DNA: TGTGCCAGCAGTCCCACGGGACAGGGAATTTATTCACCCCTCCACTTT. It translates to CASSPTGQGIYSPLHF.

This clonotype was seen more than once but under ten times. The CDR3 DNA is TGTGCCAGCAGCTTAGCATTGGGTCGTCACGGCTACACCTTC. It codes for CASSLALGRHGYTF. The rearrangement joins TRBV7-9 to TRBJ1-2; D is undetermined. Germline CDR1 and CDR2: SEHNR and FQNEAQ (reference sequence). The CDR3 spans 14 residues. V shed 0 bases and J shed 8 bases, with 13 bases lying between them.

This clonotype appeared many times. This rearrangement joins TRBV6-5 to TRBJ2-3; 14 bases match TRBD2. The trim removed 4 bases at V and 2 bases at J, leaving 2 bases unmatched. Germline V gene lookup returns CDR1 MNHEY and CDR2 SVGAGI. This CDR3 is 16 amino acids long. The CDR3 bases are TGTGCCAGCAGTTTGACTAGCGGGGGGGCCACAGATACGCAGTATTTT. Translated: CASSLTSGGATDTQYF.

This clonotype came up a few times. The V gene is TRBV6-2 or TRBV6-3, the J gene TRBJ2-2; 9 nucleotides match TRBD2. The CDR3 runs to 14 residues. Per the germline V gene, CDR1 is MNHEY and CDR2 is SVGEGT. V gave up 5 bases and J gave up 8 bases; unmatched junction bases: 6. As DNA, the CDR3 is TGTGCCAGCAGTACGGGACTAGCAGGGGGGGAGCTGTTTTTT. It specifies CASSTGLAGGELFF.

As for this clonotype: A clone one base away is much larger, so this may be a read error. The chain uses TRBV7-9 and TRBJ2-7, with 7 bases identical to TRBD1. CDR1 SEHNR and CDR2 FQNEAQ come from the germline V gene (reference sequence). This CDR3 spans 14 amino acids. The CDR3 coding sequence is TGTGCCAGCAGCTTAGGACAGGGTAATTACGAGCGGTACTTC. Translating gives CASSLGQGNYERYF.

This clonotype was seen at least ten times. A clone one base away is much larger, so this may be a read error. This chain uses TRBV7-2 with TRBJ2-1; D ambiguous. The germline gives CDR1 SGHTA, CDR2 FQGNSA. The CDR3 totals 13 residues. CDR3 sequence (DNA): TGTGCCAGCAGCTCCTTTTCCTACAATGGGCAGTTCTTC. It encodes CASSSFSYNGQFF. Based on the CDR3 plus reference TRBV7-2 and TRBJ2-1, the full variable domain is GAGVSQSPSNKVTEKGKDVELRCDPISGHTALYWYRQSLGQGLEFLIYFQGNSAPDKSGLPSDRFSAERTGGSVSTLTIQRTQQEDSAVYLCASSSFSYNGQFFGPGTRLTVL.

This clonotype is medium-sized by share. V usage is TRBV29-1 and J usage is TRBJ2-3; 11 bases fit TRBD2. The CDR3 extends over 14 amino acids. Germline V lookup: CDR1 SQVTM, CDR2 ANQGSEA. With V trimmed by 6 bases and J by 2 bases, 4 bases remained unmatched. The CDR3 loop reads CSVGTSGITDTQYF. In DNA form, the CDR3 reads TGCAGCGTAGGGACTAGCGGAATCACAGATACGCAGTATTTT.

The chain is built from TRBV28 and TRBJ1-4; 7 bases map to TRBD1. The CDR3 totals 16 residues. V was pared by 2 bases and J by 8 bases, with 11 bases of the junction left unmatched. Per germline, CDR1 MDHEN and CDR2 SYDVKM. For the CDR3, the DNA is TGTGCCAGCAGTTTACTCAATCAGGGGGTCGGGGAAAAACTGTTTTTT. This gives the protein CASSLLNQGVGEKLFF.

This clonotype was recorded at least ten times. This chain connects TRBV9 to TRBJ1-6, with D perhaps matching TRBD1 (5 bases). The germline CDR1 and CDR2 sequences are SGDLS and YYNGEE. The CDR3 is 15 residues long. The V end lost 3 bases, the J end lost 4 bases, and 11 bases lay between the germline ends. In DNA, the CDR3 is TGTGCCAGCAGCGCCGGGGGAAGGTATAATTCACCCCTCCACTTT. Residues: CASSAGGRYNSPLHF.

On this clonotype: The junction does not match germline at one end; this may be a read error. The J gene is TRBJ2-7, the V gene TRBV4-1, with 7 bases fitting TRBD1. CDR1 is MGHRA, CDR2 YSYEKL, per germline. The CDR3 consists of 15 residues. CDR3 in amino acids: CASSQVSRQGSEQCF. CDR3 bases: TGCGCCAGCAGCCAAGTGTCTAGACAGGGCAGCGAGCAGTGCTTC.

This chain joins TRBV5-6 and TRBJ1-2, with unresolved D. CDR1 and CDR2 from the germline V gene are SGHDT and YYEEEE. This CDR3 region has 14 residues. The ends were cut back, 1 base at V and 4 bases at J, with 11 bases in the middle. CDR3 amino acids: CASSLSGKSYGYTF. The CDR3 DNA follows: TGTGCCAGCAGCTTGTCCGGGAAGAGCTATGGCTACACCTTC.

This clonotype has a count of ten or more. This chain joins TRBV6-2 or TRBV6-3 and TRBJ2-7; D gene ambiguous. The CDR3 consists of 14 residues. Germline V gives CDR1 MNHEY, CDR2 SVGEGT. V lost 2 bases to trimming and J lost 1 base, with 9 bases between them. CDR3 sequence: CASSYGRNSYEQYF. CDR3 DNA: TGTGCCAGCAGTTACGGACGGAATTCCTACGAGCAGTACTTC.

This clonotype was found many times. The rearrangement uses TRBV18 and TRBJ2-1; 13 bases are shared with TRBD2. The V gene's germline CDR1 is KGHSH and CDR2 LQKENI. CDR3 length: 17 residues. Trimming removed 4 bases from V and 4 bases from J; junction bases left unmatched: 7. CDR3 DNA: TGTGCCAGCTCACGCGGACTAGCGGGAGCTGGGTACAATGAGCAGTTCTTC. Its protein product is CASSRGLAGAGYNEQFF.

By proportion, this clonotype is medium-sized. CDR3 protein: CASSWGGGPDTQYF. CDR3 DNA: TGTGCCAGCAGCTGGGGCGGGGGGCCCGATACGCAGTATTTT. The chain couples TRBV7-2 to TRBJ2-3; 8 nucleotides agree with TRBD2. With 4 bases clipped from V and 6 bases from J, the junction kept 6 bases outside the gene matches. The CDR3 loop spans 14 amino acids. The germline V gene encodes CDR1 SGHTA and CDR2 FQGNSA.

The rearrangement links TRBV27 to TRBJ1-5; D is undetermined. Trimming pared 6 bases from V and 4 bases from J, leaving 10 bases between. The CDR3 consists of 13 residues. Per germline, CDR1 MNHEY and CDR2 SMNVEV (reference sequence). CDR3 amino acids: CASSGSINQPQHF. In nucleotides, the CDR3 is TGTGCCAGCAGCGGGAGCATTAATCAGCCCCAGCATTTT.